Listed below are T cell receptor beta chains from one sample, sequenced in a study of brain T cells in children with intractable seizures. Assay: immunoSEQ multiplex PCR; the TCRdb copy retains only in-frame clones and omits some. Among a few hundred thousand clones listed, about 94% were seen once. Source: peripheral blood, taken less than 6 months after surgery. All receptors derive from a boy under three years old with tuberous sclerosis and intractable seizures. CDR3s include the opening cysteine and the closing phenylalanine or tryptophan. Fields, in order: V gene, CDR3 length, D gene, clone size, J gene, CDR3 DNA, CDR3 protein. A D gene is named only where the DNA matches it firmly. Not every row has a clone size; where given, it reads once, few, many or a size class.

v_call: TRBV7-6
cdr3_length: 14
d_call: -
clone_size: -
j_call: TRBJ1-5
cdr3_nt: TGTGCCAGCAGCTTAGGGTCAATTTCACAGCCCCAGCATTTT
cdr3_aa: CASSLGSISQPQHF

v_call: TRBV29-1
cdr3_length: 15
d_call: TRBD1
clone_size: -
j_call: TRBJ1-1
cdr3_nt: TGCAGCGCTCAGGGACAGAGCAAACACAACACTGAAGCTTTCTTT
cdr3_aa: CSAQGQSKHNTEAFF

v_call: TRBV10-3
cdr3_length: 15
d_call: TRBD1
clone_size: -
j_call: TRBJ2-5
cdr3_nt: TGTGCCATCAGTGAACCGGGACAGGGACGAGAGACCCAGTACTTC
cdr3_aa: CAISEPGQGRETQYF

v_call: TRBV6-5
cdr3_length: 15
d_call: -
clone_size: -
j_call: TRBJ2-3
cdr3_nt: TGTGCCAGCAGTTACACGGAATGGGGCACAGATACGCAGTATTTT
cdr3_aa: CASSYTEWGTDTQYF

v_call: TRBV5-1
cdr3_length: 16
d_call: -
clone_size: -
j_call: TRBJ2-5
cdr3_nt: TGCGCCAGCAGCCCAGGACACGCTCTTCAACAAGAGACCCAGTACTTC
cdr3_aa: CASSPGHALQQETQYF

v_call: TRBV6-1
cdr3_length: 17
d_call: TRBD2
clone_size: -
j_call: TRBJ2-7
cdr3_nt: TGTGCCAGCAGTGGAGCCGGGACTAGCGGGGGATCCTTCGAGCAGTACTTC
cdr3_aa: CASSGAGTSGGSFEQYF

v_call: TRBV21-1
cdr3_length: 16
d_call: -
clone_size: -
j_call: TRBJ1-1
cdr3_nt: TGTGCCAGCAGCCTGGAACAGGGGGAGAAGAACACTGAAGCTTTCTTT
cdr3_aa: CASSLEQGEKNTEAFF

v_call: TRBV7-9
cdr3_length: 12
d_call: -
clone_size: -
j_call: TRBJ1-1
cdr3_nt: TGTGCCAGCAGCTTAGGGCCCACTGAAGCTTTCTTT
cdr3_aa: CASSLGPTEAFF

v_call: TRBV4-1
cdr3_length: 14
d_call: TRBD2
clone_size: -
j_call: TRBJ2-1
cdr3_nt: TGCGCCAGCAGCCCATTAGCGGGAGTGGTTGAGCAGTTCTTC
cdr3_aa: CASSPLAGVVEQFF

v_call: TRBV10-2
cdr3_length: 12
d_call: TRBD2
clone_size: -
j_call: TRBJ2-2
cdr3_nt: TGCGCCAGCTGGGGACTAGCGGAGGAGCTGTTTTTT
cdr3_aa: CASWGLAEELFF

v_call: TRBV30
cdr3_length: 15
d_call: TRBD1
clone_size: -
j_call: TRBJ2-2
cdr3_nt: TGTGCCTGGAGTCCGACAGGGTTTGGCGGCGGGGAGCTGTTTTTT
cdr3_aa: CAWSPTGFGGGELFF

v_call: TRBV19
cdr3_length: 15
d_call: -
clone_size: -
j_call: TRBJ1-5
cdr3_nt: TGTGCCAGTAGCCCGGGAGGCAGGGGTTATCAGCCCCAGCATTTT
cdr3_aa: CASSPGGRGYQPQHF

v_call: TRBV19
cdr3_length: 17
d_call: -
clone_size: once
j_call: TRBJ1-3
cdr3_nt: TGTGCCAGTACCCTGGTATATTACAAGGGGAGAGGAAACACCATATATTTT
cdr3_aa: CASTLVYYKGRGNTIYF

v_call: TRBV6-5
cdr3_length: 15
d_call: TRBD2
clone_size: -
j_call: TRBJ2-2
cdr3_nt: TGTGCCAGCAGGAGCGGGATGGGGGATACCGGGGAGCTGTTTTTT
cdr3_aa: CASRSGMGDTGELFF

v_call: TRBV6-6
cdr3_length: 15
d_call: -
clone_size: -
j_call: TRBJ1-1
cdr3_nt: TGTGCCAGCAGTTACTCAAGGACGGATCAAACTGAAGCTTTCTTT
cdr3_aa: CASSYSRTDQTEAFF

v_call: TRBV6-5
cdr3_length: 13
d_call: -
clone_size: -
j_call: TRBJ2-1
cdr3_nt: TGTGCCAGCGGAGGGGGCTCCTACAATGAGCAGTTCTTC
cdr3_aa: CASGGGSYNEQFF

v_call: TRBV13
cdr3_length: 16
d_call: TRBD2
clone_size: -
j_call: TRBJ2-1
cdr3_nt: TGTGCCAGCAGCCTCGGCTCTAGCGGGGGGGCCTCGCGGCAGTTCTTC
cdr3_aa: CASSLGSSGGASRQFF

v_call: TRBV30
cdr3_length: 15
d_call: -
clone_size: -
j_call: TRBJ1-5
cdr3_nt: TGTGCCTGGAGTGTCGGGTCAAGCTTCAATCAGCCCCAGCATTTT
cdr3_aa: CAWSVGSSFNQPQHF

v_call: TRBV5-6
cdr3_length: 15
d_call: TRBD1
clone_size: -
j_call: TRBJ2-7
cdr3_nt: TGTGCCAGCAGCGCCGGGACAGGGGGTCACTACGAGCAGTACTTC
cdr3_aa: CASSAGTGGHYEQYF

v_call: TRBV29-1
cdr3_length: 13
d_call: TRBD2
clone_size: -
j_call: TRBJ2-1
cdr3_nt: TGCAGCGTAGAGCGGGAGCTGGAGAATGAGCAGTTCTTC
cdr3_aa: CSVERELENEQFF

v_call: TRBV13
cdr3_length: 15
d_call: TRBD2
clone_size: -
j_call: TRBJ2-1
cdr3_nt: TGTGCCAGCAGCCCCCGACTAGCGGGAGCTGATGAGCAGTTCTTC
cdr3_aa: CASSPRLAGADEQFF

v_call: TRBV5-6
cdr3_length: 17
d_call: -
clone_size: -
j_call: TRBJ2-4
cdr3_nt: TGTGCCAGCAGCTTGGCCCTTTTAGCATTAGCCAAAAACATTCAGTACTTC
cdr3_aa: CASSLALLALAKNIQYF

v_call: TRBV19
cdr3_length: 16
d_call: -
clone_size: -
j_call: TRBJ2-3
cdr3_nt: TGTGCCAGTAGTATCCGTGGCGGGGATCTCACAGATACGCAGTATTTT
cdr3_aa: CASSIRGGDLTDTQYF

v_call: TRBV7-9
cdr3_length: 14
d_call: -
clone_size: -
j_call: TRBJ1-3
cdr3_nt: TGTGCCAGCAGCTTAGATGGGAAGAGAAACACCATATATTTT
cdr3_aa: CASSLDGKRNTIYF

v_call: TRBV5-1
cdr3_length: 16
d_call: -
clone_size: -
j_call: TRBJ2-7
cdr3_nt: TGCGCCAGCAGCTTGAGTTGGGGTCTCTCGGGGTACGAGCAGTACTTC
cdr3_aa: CASSLSWGLSGYEQYF

v_call: TRBV5-4
cdr3_length: 16
d_call: TRBD1
clone_size: -
j_call: TRBJ1-3
cdr3_nt: TGTGCCAGCAGCACCCCCGACAGGGGGATGCGAAACACCATATATTTT
cdr3_aa: CASSTPDRGMRNTIYF

v_call: TRBV6-1
cdr3_length: 15
d_call: TRBD1
clone_size: -
j_call: TRBJ2-2
cdr3_nt: TGTGCCAGCAGTGACCGACAGGGTCCGCCCGGGGAGCTGTTTTTT
cdr3_aa: CASSDRQGPPGELFF

v_call: TRBV27
cdr3_length: 12
d_call: -
clone_size: -
j_call: TRBJ1-5
cdr3_nt: TGTGCCAGCAGTCTACCGGGACAGCCCCAGCATTTT
cdr3_aa: CASSLPGQPQHF

v_call: TRBV5-1
cdr3_length: 15
d_call: -
clone_size: -
j_call: TRBJ2-2
cdr3_nt: TGCGCCAGCAGCTTAGGACTTGTGAACACCGGGGAGCTGTTTTTT
cdr3_aa: CASSLGLVNTGELFF